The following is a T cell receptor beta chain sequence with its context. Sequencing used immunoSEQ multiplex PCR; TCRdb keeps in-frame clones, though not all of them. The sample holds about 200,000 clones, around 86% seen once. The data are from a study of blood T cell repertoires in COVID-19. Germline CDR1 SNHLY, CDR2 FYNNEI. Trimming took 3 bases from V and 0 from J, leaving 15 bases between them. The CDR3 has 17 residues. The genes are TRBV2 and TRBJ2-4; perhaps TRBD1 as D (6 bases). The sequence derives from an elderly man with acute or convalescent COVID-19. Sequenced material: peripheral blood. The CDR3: CASSETPTGSAKNIQYF. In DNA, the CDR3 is TGTGCCAGCAGTGAGACACCGACAGGATCAGCCAAAAACATTCAGTACTTC.